The 14 T cell receptor beta chains reported below all come from one sample, sequenced in a study of siplizumab effects on memory and regulatory T cells. Method: immunoSEQ multiplex PCR; TCRdb's copy keeps in-frame clones and lacks some. The sample shows about 64,000 clones, about 96% of them seen only once. The material sequenced was naive CD8+ T cells sorted from blood. The receptors here all came from a human donor in good health.

The genes are TRBV18 and TRBJ2-2; 10 bases agree with TRBD1. Germline V gene data show CDR1 as KGHSH and CDR2 as LQKENI. Germline trimming cut 1 base from V and 6 bases from J; bases unmatched to any gene: 2. This CDR3 comprises 15 residues. This CDR3 reads CASSPQDRGPGELFF. For the CDR3, the DNA is TGTGCCAGCTCACCACAAGACAGGGGGCCCGGGGAGCTGTTTTTT. The full variable domain, completed using reference TRBV18 and TRBJ2-2, is NAGVMQNPRHLVRRRGQEARLRCSPMKGHSHVYWYRQLPEEGLKFMVYLQKENIIDESGMPKERFSAEFPKEGPSILRIQQVVRGDSAAYFCASSPQDRGPGELFFGEGSRLTVL.

The chain uses TRBV7-9 and TRBJ2-3, with TRBD2 matching 7 bases. Germline-derived CDR1 and CDR2 are SEHNR and FQNEAQ (reference sequence). V lost 7 bases to trimming and J lost 4 bases; unmatched junction nucleotides: 11. CDR3 length: 15 amino acids. The CDR3 DNA follows: TGTGCCAGCACCTTTGGGGGGGGGTTCCCAGATACGCAGTATTTT. Protein product: CASTFGGGFPDTQYF.

V usage is TRBV9 and J usage is TRBJ1-2; no clear D gene. Germline V CDR1 and CDR2: SGDLS, YYNGEE. The CDR3 has 14 amino acids. Trimming took 2 bases from V and 7 from J, leaving 15 bases between them. The CDR3 loop is CASSVAGSLSGYTF. The CDR3 bases are TGTGCCAGCAGCGTTGCGGGGAGTCTGTCTGGCTACACCTTC.

V usage is TRBV6-5 and J usage is TRBJ1-1, with D hard to call. Germline CDR1 MNHEY, CDR2 SVGAGI. Trimming removed 3 bases at V and 1 base at J, with 9 bases between. The CDR3 spans 14 residues. The chain's CDR3 is CASSYAGSNTEAFF. The CDR3 DNA is TGTGCCAGCAGTTATGCGGGTTCGAACACTGAAGCTTTCTTT.

The chain couples TRBV30 to TRBJ2-4, with D unresolved. The CDR3 is made up of 12 amino acids. Germline lookup yields CDR1 GTSNPN and CDR2 SVGIG (reference sequence). Deletions cut 2 bases from V and 4 bases from J, with 6 bases between. For the CDR3, the DNA is TGTGCCTGGAGTAGGCAGAAAAACATTCAGTACTTC. This sequence encodes CAWSRQKNIQYF.

The V and J genes are TRBV7-8 and TRBJ2-3; 8 bases match TRBD2. Germline-derived CDR1 and CDR2 are SGHVS and FQNEAQ. The CDR3 sequence is 16 residues long. J was trimmed by 6 bases and V by 5 bases; bases with no gene match: 13. The CDR3 spells CASSITSGPSADTQYF. CDR3 nucleotides: TGTGCCAGCAGCATAACTAGCGGCCCATCGGCGGATACGCAGTATTTT.

V gene TRBV27 combines with J gene TRBJ2-5; 10 bases map to TRBD1. This CDR3 contains 14 residues. The trim removed 7 bases at V and 3 bases at J, leaving 5 bases unmatched. CDR1 is MNHEY and CDR2 is SMNVEV in the germline V gene (reference sequence). CDR3 coding DNA: TGTGCCAGCATCTCCGGGACAGGGGAAGAGACCCAGTACTTC. It specifies CASISGTGEETQYF.

This clone appeared once. At one of its ends the junction is not consistent with the germline gene, which may arise from a read error. The V and J genes are TRBV6-5 and TRBJ1-5; 8 positions agree with TRBD1. CDR3 length equals 15 residues. The germline CDR1 and CDR2 sequences are MNHEY and SVGAGI. The CDR3 sequence is CANSRQTGVNQPQHF. For the CDR3, the DNA is TGTGCCAACAGTCGCCAGACAGGGGTCAATCAGCCCCAGCATTTT.

The rearrangement joins TRBV25-1 to TRBJ2-5; 8 nucleotides line up with TRBD1. The V and J ends lost 5 bases and 5 bases, in that order; junction bases with no gene match: 10. Per germline, CDR1 MGHDK and CDR2 SYGVNS. This CDR3 region has 15 residues. DNA of the CDR3: TGTGCCAGCAGTCCGCTACAGGGGGTGAGGGAGACCCAGTACTTC. It encodes CASSPLQGVRETQYF.

V usage is TRBV9 and J usage is TRBJ1-1; D uncertain. This CDR3 is built from 13 residues. V was cut by 0 bases and J by 6 bases, with 9 bases left in between. Per germline, CDR1 SGDLS and CDR2 YYNGEE. CDR3: CASSVVGGPEAFF. CDR3 coding DNA: TGTGCCAGCAGCGTAGTGGGAGGTCCTGAAGCTTTCTTT.

V gene TRBV29-1 combines with J gene TRBJ2-4, with D unresolved. V shed 4 bases and J shed 6 bases, with 4 bases lying between them. Germline CDR1 and CDR2: SQVTM and ANQGSEA. The CDR3 contains 10 residues. The CDR3 reads CSVVGNIQYF. The CDR3 region has the DNA TGCAGCGTTGTTGGAAACATTCAGTACTTC.

The chain recombines TRBV27 with TRBJ2-2; D uncertain. Germline V lookup: CDR1 MNHEY, CDR2 SMNVEV (reference sequence). V was shortened by 3 bases and J by 7 bases, with 12 bases between the two germline ends. The CDR3 has 14 residues. For the CDR3, the DNA is TGTGCCAGCAGTTTTACGGGTCTGGACGGGGAGCTGTTTTTT. Translation: CASSFTGLDGELFF.

This clone was seen a single time. The chain combines TRBV9 with TRBJ2-2; TRBD2 matches at 7 bases. CDR3 size: 17 residues. V trimming: 0 bases; J trimming: 1 base; junction bases outside the gene matches: 6. Germline V gene sequence: CDR1 SGDLS, CDR2 YYNGEE. CDR3 nucleotide sequence: TGTGCCAGCAGCGTAGACGGAATAGCGGGGAACACCGGGGAGCTGTTTTTT. It is translated as CASSVDGIAGNTGELFF. The full variable domain, with the rest looked up from reference TRBV9 and TRBJ2-2, is DSGVTQTPKHLITATGQRVTLRCSPRSGDLSVYWYQQSLDQGLQFLIQYYNGEERAKGNILERFSAQQFPDLHSELNLSSLELGDSALYFCASSVDGIAGNTGELFFGEGSRLTVL.

The rearrangement joins TRBV7-3 to TRBJ2-3; 13 nucleotides align to TRBD2. The germline V gene has CDR1 SGHTA and CDR2 FQGTGA. The CDR3 runs 16 residues. The junction had 6 bases not matched to a gene; V was cut back by 5 bases and J by 4 bases. In DNA, the CDR3 is TGTGCCAGCAGCCTAGGGACTAGCGGGGCCGCAGATACGCAGTATTTT. Translated: CASSLGTSGAADTQYF.